Below, 26 T cell receptor beta chains from the same sample are listed, as sequenced in a study of control samples from healthy donors and cancer patients. Clones were sequenced by immunoSEQ multiplex PCR, and TCRdb holds only the in-frame ones, with some missing. Of 150,000 to 180,000 clones listed, 93% are singletons. Sequences were obtained from blood. These receptors were taken from a man aged 45 to 65 in good health.

This chain links TRBV4-1 with TRBJ2-1; 8 bases line up with TRBD2. Germline CDR1 MGHRA, CDR2 YSYEKL. The CDR3 spans 15 residues. Trimming took 0 bases from V and 4 from J; bases not matched to a gene: 2. CDR3 in DNA: TGCGCCAGCAGCCAAGATAGCGGGGATTACAATGAGCAGTTCTTC. It codes for CASSQDSGDYNEQFF.

CDR3 amino acids: CASGIWAGAPPEQYF. The CDR3 DNA follows: TGTGCCAGCGGGATCTGGGCAGGGGCTCCCCCGGAGCAGTACTTC. The chain carries TRBV5-4 and TRBJ2-7; tentative D call: TRBD1 (6 bases). V was clipped by 7 bases and J by 7 bases, with 24 bases between them. Germline V gives CDR1 SGHNT, CDR2 YYREEE (reference sequence). This CDR3 has 15 residues.

This chain connects TRBV3-1 (or the pseudogene TRBV3-2) to TRBJ1-3; D gene uncertain. CDR3 length: 14 amino acids. V lost 2 bases and J lost 0, with 5 bases in between. Germline lookup yields CDR1 LGHDT and CDR2 YNNKEL (reference sequence). The CDR3 nucleotides read TGTGCCAGCAGCCAACTATACTCTGGAAACACCATATATTTT. Protein product: CASSQLYSGNTIYF.

The chain is built from TRBV19 and TRBJ1-2; a weak D match, TRBD1 (6 bases). There are 17 residues in the CDR3. The germline V gene has CDR1 LNHDA and CDR2 SQIVND (reference sequence). V lost 3 bases to trimming and J lost 7 bases, with 24 bases between them. The CDR3 region is CASSILGGDNFGIGYTF. CDR3 in DNA: TGTGCCAGTAGTATTTTGGGCGGGGACAACTTCGGGATTGGCTACACCTTC.

The chain employs TRBV6-5 and TRBJ2-1, with 11 bases lining up with TRBD1. V was pared by 4 bases and J by 4 bases, with 3 bases of the junction left unmatched. The CDR3 has 15 amino acids. CDR1 and CDR2 from the germline V gene are MNHEY and SVGAGI. The CDR3 here is CASSSDRGRYNEQFF. CDR3 DNA sequence: TGTGCCAGCAGTTCGGACAGGGGGCGTTACAATGAGCAGTTCTTC.

The V and J genes are TRBV5-1 and TRBJ2-3, with 7 bases matching TRBD1. The CDR3 spans 15 residues. The germline V gene encodes CDR1 SGHRS and CDR2 YFSETQ. V trimming: 4 bases; J trimming: 1 base; junction bases outside the gene matches: 6. DNA for the CDR3: TGCGCCAGCAGCCCCCGTGGACAGGGCACAGATACGCAGTATTTT. Translated: CASSPRGQGTDTQYF.

The chain uses TRBV28 and TRBJ2-2, with unresolved D. The CDR3 loop spans 14 amino acids. Germline lookup yields CDR1 MDHEN and CDR2 SYDVKM. Trimming removed 7 bases at V and 3 bases at J, with 12 bases between. In nucleotides, the CDR3 is TGTGCCAGCATTGATCTAGAGCACACCGGGGAGCTGTTTTTT. The encoded protein is CASIDLEHTGELFF.

V and J are TRBV19 and TRBJ1-5, with TRBD1 identical over 7 bases. The CDR3 covers 15 residues. J lost 3 bases, V lost 3 bases, and 5 bases had no gene match. Germline CDR1 LNHDA, CDR2 SQIVND (reference sequence). The CDR3 coding sequence is TGTGCCAGTAGTATCCCACAGGGGATCAATCAGCCCCAGCATTTT. Translating gives CASSIPQGINQPQHF.

Only a few counts were recorded for this clone. The chain couples TRBV7-3 to TRBJ2-2; the match to TRBD2 covers 11 bases. In germline, CDR1 is SGHTA, CDR2 FQGTGA. V shed 1 base and J 1 base; nucleotides not matched to a gene: 2. This CDR3 contains 17 residues. The CDR3: CASSLIAGGQNTGELFF. In DNA, the CDR3 is TGTGCCAGCAGCTTAATAGCGGGAGGGCAGAACACCGGGGAGCTGTTTTTT. Full variable domain (remainder filled in from reference TRBV7-3 and TRBJ2-2): GAGVSQTPSNKVTEKGKYVELRCDPISGHTALYWYRQSLGQGPEFLIYFQGTGAADDSGLPNDRFFAVRPEGSVSTLKIQRTERGDSAVYLCASSLIAGGQNTGELFFGEGSRLTVL.

This chain connects TRBV10-1 to TRBJ1-4; D not certain. CDR1 and CDR2 from the germline V gene are WNHNN and SYGVQD (reference sequence). The CDR3 is 14 amino acids. The V end was cut by 3 bases, the J end by 3 bases, with 8 bases between. CDR3 sequence reads: CASSDGPANEKLFF. The CDR3 DNA follows: TGCGCCAGCAGTGACGGGCCAGCTAATGAAAAACTGTTTTTT.

V and J are TRBV28 and TRBJ1-2; TRBD1 matches at 8 bases. Germline CDR1 is MDHEN and CDR2 is SYDVKM. Trimming removed 5 bases from V and 1 base from J; junction bases left unmatched: 6. The CDR3 loop spans 15 amino acids. This CDR3 is CASSPTGQVNYGYTF. CDR3 nucleotides: TGTGCCAGCAGTCCCACGGGACAGGTTAACTATGGCTACACCTTC.

The J gene is TRBJ2-3, the V gene TRBV7-9; D uncertain. The CDR3 contains 13 residues. The germline CDR1 and CDR2 sequences are SEHNR and FQNEAQ (reference sequence). V lost 5 bases to trimming and J lost 5 bases, with 11 bases between them. CDR3: CASSPVSKDTQYF. In DNA, the CDR3 is TGTGCCAGCAGCCCTGTATCCAAAGATACGCAGTATTTT. Together with reference TRBV7-9 and TRBJ2-3, the CDR3 gives the full variable domain: DTGVSQNPRHKITKRGQNVTFRCDPISEHNRLYWYRQTLGQGPEFLTYFQNEAQLEKSRLLSDRFSAERPKGSFSTLEIQRTEQGDSAMYLCASSPVSKDTQYFGPGTRLTVL.

In the case of this clone: An end of the junction differs from the germline gene, which may be a read error. V and J are TRBV5-1 and TRBJ2-5; D is tentatively TRBD1 or TRBD2 (5 bases each). Looked up from germline, CDR1 is SGHRS and CDR2 is YFSETQ. CDR3 length: 14 amino acids. The CDR3 is CASSLEQAGETQYF. The CDR3 nucleotides read TGCGCCAGTAGCTTGGAACAGGCGGGAGAGACCCAGTACTTC. Drawing the rest from reference TRBV5-1 and TRBJ2-5, the complete variable domain is KAGVTQTPRYLIKTRGQQVTLSCSPISGHRSVSWYQQTPGQGLQFLFEYFSETQRNKGNFPGRFSGRQFSNSRSEMNVSTLELGDSALYLCASSLEQAGETQYFGPGTRLLVL.

The chain is built from TRBV28 and TRBJ2-4, with D tentatively TRBD1 (6 bases). Trimming took off 2 bases at V and 6 bases at J, with 14 bases between the two ends. The CDR3 spans 15 residues. The germline V gene has CDR1 MDHEN and CDR2 SYDVKM. Here the CDR3 reads CASSLAGERRNIQYF. The CDR3 DNA reads as TGTGCCAGCAGTTTAGCAGGGGAACGCAGAAACATTCAGTACTTC. Combining the CDR3 with reference TRBV28 and TRBJ2-4 gives the whole variable domain DVKVTQSSRYLVKRTGEKVFLECVQDMDHENMFWYRQDPGLGLRLIYFSYDVKMKEKGDIPEGYSVSREKKERFSLILESASTNQTSMYLCASSLAGERRNIQYFGAGTRLSVL.

This clone has only a few counts. The chain uses TRBV12-5 and TRBJ2-7; 8 positions agree with TRBD2. CDR1 and CDR2 (germline): LGHNT, FRNRAP. The CDR3 sequence is 15 residues long. Trimming removed 1 base from V and 6 bases from J; junction bases left unmatched: 8. CDR3 nucleotide sequence: TGTGCTAGTGGTTTGGACCTAGCGGGCCCCTCCGAGCAGTACTTC. Protein product: CASGLDLAGPSEQYF.

The chain employs TRBV2 and TRBJ2-3, with 9 bases lining up with TRBD1. V lost 7 bases and J lost 1; bases outside the gene matches: 9. The CDR3 runs to 16 residues. In germline, CDR1 is SNHLY, CDR2 FYNNEI. CDR3 DNA: TGTGCCAGCATTACCGGGACAGGGAGGGGCACAGATACGCAGTATTTT. It translates to CASITGTGRGTDTQYF.

The V gene is TRBV6-2 or TRBV6-3, the J gene TRBJ1-4; TRBD1 matches 8 bases. This CDR3 contains 18 residues. With V trimmed by 6 bases and J by 9 bases, 21 bases remained unmatched. The V gene's germline CDR1 is MNHEY and CDR2 SVGEGT. The CDR3 DNA sequence: TGTGCCAGCAGCCCTGGACAGGGCGCCGCCCGCTTCCCTAAAAAACTGTTTTTT. It specifies CASSPGQGAARFPKKLFF.

The CDR3 here is CASSLGGATDTQYF. Here the CDR3 DNA reads TGTGCCAGCAGCTTAGGCGGGGCCACAGATACGCAGTATTTT. The chain uses TRBV11-3 and TRBJ2-3; possibly TRBD2 for D (6 bases). Trimming stripped 1 base from V and 2 bases from J, with 7 bases between. From germline, CDR1 is SGHNT and CDR2 YENEEA. This CDR3 spans 14 amino acids.

This chain joins TRBV7-2 and TRBJ2-5; D tentatively reads TRBD1 or TRBD2 (5 bases each). The V end lost 6 bases, the J end lost 5 bases, and 13 bases lay between the germline ends. CDR3 length equals 13 residues. CDR1 and CDR2 from the germline V gene are SGHTA and FQGNSA. The CDR3 loop is CASSPRAGETQYF. CDR3 coding DNA: TGTGCCAGCAGTCCCAGGGCGGGCGAGACCCAGTACTTC.

As concerns this clone: At one boundary the junction diverges from the germline segment, which might be a read error. J is TRBJ2-5 and V is TRBV7-7; 7 bases fit TRBD2. Looked up from germline, CDR1 is SSHAT and CDR2 is FNYEAQ (reference sequence). The CDR3 spans 18 residues. The CDR3 is CASRYSSGRLPYRETQYF. CDR3 coding DNA: TGTGCTAGCAGGTACTCGTCCGGGAGGCTTCCCTATCGAGAGACCCAGTACTTC.

This rearrangement joins TRBV28 to TRBJ2-3, with 7 bases matching TRBD2. Germline assignment: CDR1 MDHEN and CDR2 SYDVKM. CDR3 length: 15 residues. V was clipped by 2 bases and J by 1 base; unmatched bases: 3. The CDR3 coding sequence is TGTGCCAGCAGTTTAGCGGGAGCGGGCACAGATACGCAGTATTTT. It codes for CASSLAGAGTDTQYF.

In this sample, this clone turned up a few times. The J gene is TRBJ2-2, the V gene TRBV19; 7 bases fit TRBD2. CDR1 LNHDA and CDR2 SQIVND come from the germline V gene (reference sequence). The CDR3 consists of 17 residues. V shed 3 bases, J shed 2 bases, and the junction held 9 bases outside the gene matches. This CDR3 reads CASSIKFGTTNTGELFF. CDR3 bases: TGTGCCAGTAGTATCAAGTTTGGGACTACCAACACCGGGGAGCTGTTTTTT.

The genes are TRBV11-2 and TRBJ2-5, with D unresolved. Per the germline V gene, CDR1 is SGHAT and CDR2 is FQNNGV. This CDR3 spans 14 amino acids. Trimming took 2 bases from V and 2 from J, leaving 9 bases between them. CDR3 region: CASSLSPVQETQYF. The CDR3 DNA is TGTGCCAGCAGCTTATCCCCCGTTCAAGAGACCCAGTACTTC.

The chain uses TRBV19 and TRBJ1-5; D remains ambiguous. The CDR3 totals 14 residues. CDR1 and CDR2 from the germline V gene are LNHDA and SQIVND (reference sequence). Trimming took 2 bases from V and 3 from J, leaving 8 bases between them. In DNA form, the CDR3 reads TGTGCCAGTAGTATAAAGGGTTCCAATCAGCCCCAGCATTTT. Its protein product is CASSIKGSNQPQHF. Full variable domain (rest looked up from reference TRBV19 and TRBJ1-5): DGGITQSPKYLFRKEGQNVTLSCEQNLNHDAMYWYRQDPGQGLRLIYYSQIVNDFQKGDIAEGYSVSREKKESFPLTVTSAQKNPTAFYLCASSIKGSNQPQHFGDGTRLSIL.

The gene calls are TRBV7-3 and TRBJ2-1; no firm D call. Germline loops: CDR1 SGHTA, CDR2 FQGTGA. V was trimmed by 1 base and J by 1 base, leaving 5 bases between them. The CDR3 totals 14 residues. CDR3 in amino acids: CASSLMNSYNEQFF. CDR3 DNA sequence: TGTGCCAGCAGCTTAATGAATTCCTACAATGAGCAGTTCTTC. Looking up the rest from reference TRBV7-3 and TRBJ2-1 gives the full variable domain: GAGVSQTPSNKVTEKGKYVELRCDPISGHTALYWYRQSLGQGPEFLIYFQGTGAADDSGLPNDRFFAVRPEGSVSTLKIQRTERGDSAVYLCASSLMNSYNEQFFGPGTRLTVL.

V usage is TRBV4-1 and J usage is TRBJ2-7; 8 bases fit TRBD1. Germline V lookup: CDR1 MGHRA, CDR2 YSYEKL. V was clipped by 5 bases and J by 0 bases; unmatched bases: 6. The CDR3 is 15 residues long. CDR3 protein: CASSIRTGPSYEQYF. The CDR3 DNA sequence: TGCGCCAGCAGCATACGGACAGGGCCCTCCTACGAGCAGTACTTC.